This section outlines one T cell receptor (beta chain) sequence together with its context. The target antigen is unknown. The data belong to a study of shared clonotypes between healthy human individuals. Study-level points and caveats: Represented diversity (both genetic and exposure-history) was limited by the small number of donors.

V was clipped by 5 bases and J by 9 bases, with 17 bases between them. Per the germline V gene, CDR1 is LNHDA and CDR2 is SQIVND (reference sequence). The CDR3 consists of 14 residues. Every contributor of samples was a Caucasian grown-up residing in Nashville, Tennessee. Sequencing used immunoSEQ multiplex PCR; TCRdb keeps in-frame clones, though not all of them. The data show 740,000 or so clones, 60% to 75% seen once. Specimen: memory CD4+ T cells sorted from blood. Sample subset: CD45RA-negative fraction. This clonotype was obtained from a woman in her 30s in good health. The chain joins TRBV19 to TRBJ2-1; no firm D call. CDR3 sequence: CASSAVSGMSEQFF. The CDR3 region has the DNA TGTGCCAGTAGTGCCGTTAGTGGAATGAGTGAGCAGTTCTTC. The full variable domain, in which reference TRBV19 and TRBJ2-1 provide the parts outside the CDR3, is DGGITQSPKYLFRKEGQNVTLSCEQNLNHDAMYWYRQDPGQGLRLIYYSQIVNDFQKGDIAEGYSVSREKKESFPLTVTSAQKNPTAFYLCASSAVSGMSEQFFGPGTRLTVL.